This TCR beta chain was captured by sequencing in a study of blood T cell repertoires in COVID-19 (dated by TCRdb to about 2020). Notes on the research overall: Samples covering the acute and convalescent phases of COVID-19 were provided by collaborators in the United States, Italy and Spain. HLA class I and class II types, where available, came from metadata supplied by the sample provider rather than from assay-based typing. The sample metadata nearly always contained a de-identified subject ID, COVID-19 status, age in years and sex. The repertoires were released in a freely available public database meant as a resource for research on the immune response to SARS-CoV-2. Deeply sampled blood TCRbeta repertoires from subjects exposed to, actively infected with, or recovered from COVID-19 were included in the dataset. Samples came from the ongoing ImmuneRACE study (first 160 participants) plus 1,254 subjects from 6 global collaborators. The material from the prospective study consisted of cDNA or gDNA derived from T cells, B-cell-depleted T cells, or PBMCs. The full study reports these points: How much clinical and demographic metadata was included differed by source and by participant, and the metadata was provided uncurated.

In this sample, this clone turned up once. The antigen it binds to is not known. One base away there is no much larger clone; base qualities are not given. Relative to germline, V is 2 bases shorter and J is 6 bases shorter, with 11 bases between their ends. The CDR3 spans 14 residues, from the cysteine through the phenylalanine. Kept here is only the CDR3 DNA, which spans 42 bases and is read in frame from base 1. In the germline V gene, CDR1 corresponds to ENHRY and CDR2 to SYGVKD. TCRbeta CDR3 regions were amplified from genomic DNA using the immunoSEQ Assay, a bias-controlled multiplex PCR. From the authors' description of their analysis: The number of nucleated cells in each sample was estimated from the amplification of reference gene primers within the assay. To quantify the absolute abundance of each unique TCRbeta CDR3 rearrangement, sequence reads were collapsed and filtered. For each sample, productive Simpson clonality was calculated as the square root of Simpson's diversity index across productive rearrangements. In TCRdb, the immuneACCESS table is reduced to in-frame sequences with V and J assigned. These tables do not hold every clone; where another copy was compared, an unresolved V gene accounts for under half, and the others remain unexplained. The V and J calls and clone size were taken over from that table, and D and trimming were inferred from the DNA. For this sample there are around 260,000 clones; roughly 84% appear just once. Jointly, the top ten make up about 1% of the sample.

In Seattle, one collaborating source enrolled patients while the infection was active and tracked those patients longitudinally over the course of disease. The collaborating institutions used their own protocols to collect whole blood in K2EDTA tubes. Collaborator samples were shipped for TCRbeta analysis as frozen whole blood, isolated PBMCs, or DNA extracted from either sample type. This receptor was taken from a human donor with COVID-19, enrolled during active disease. The donor label of this sample is uncertain. Recombination linked TRBV10-3 to TRBJ2-1; the D gene is perhaps TRBD2, from 6 matching bases. The sequenced sample was peripheral blood. The DNA sequence reads TGTGCCATCAGTGAGGGACTACGCATCAATGAGCAGTTCTTC. Its translation reads: CAISEGLRINEQFF.